The next 30 T cell receptor beta chains were all read from a single sample in a study of CD8 T cells in ankylosing spondylitis. Study-wide results and caveats: A TCR beta motif made of several highly homologous variants seemed typical of ankylosing spondylitis blood.

TCRdb reanalysed the 5' RACE reads using MiXCR and keeps one entry per CDR3 protein. The table lists roughly 440,000 distinct CDR3 sequences, 17% of them singletons. Their cognate antigens are unknown. The sample was blood, either unsorted or a sorted T cell fraction (not recorded which). These receptors came from a male donor with ankylosing spondylitis.

This clonotype was detected many times. This chain connects TRBV12-3 or TRBV12-4 to TRBJ1-5, with D tentatively TRBD1 (6 bases). The CDR3 has 16 amino acids. Trimming took off 5 bases at V and 2 bases at J, with 16 bases between the two ends. CDR3 loop: CASSPPRDIGNQPQHF. The DNA of the CDR3 is TGTGCCAGCAGTCCCCCAAGGGACATCGGCAATCAGCCCCAGCATTTT.

The chain is built from TRBV9 and TRBJ2-3, with a possible D match to TRBD1 (5 bases). Germline V gene sequence: CDR1 SGDLS, CDR2 YYNGEE. The V end was cut by 0 bases, the J end by 3 bases, with 11 bases between. CDR3 size: 15 residues. Here the CDR3 DNA reads TGTGCCAGCAGCGTAGCCTTAGACAGAACAGATACGCAGTATTTT. Encoded protein: CASSVALDRTDTQYF.

This clonotype was seen repeatedly, ten times or more. The V call is TRBV5-1, the J call TRBJ2-5; 9 nucleotides agree with TRBD1. This CDR3 spans 14 amino acids. V was clipped by 4 bases and J by 4 bases; unmatched bases: 5. Germline V gene data show CDR1 as SGHRS and CDR2 as YFSETQ. The CDR3 region has the DNA TGCGCCAGCAGCAAGGACAGGGGAGGAGAGACCCAGTACTTC. It translates to CASSKDRGGETQYF.

This clonotype appeared many times. The CDR3 region is CASSLASGGNQPQHF. CDR3 bases: TGTGCCAGCAGTTTAGCGTCAGGGGGCAATCAGCCCCAGCATTTT. The chain couples TRBV12-3 or TRBV12-4 to TRBJ1-5, with a weak D call TRBD1 (6 bases). The germline V and J ends were trimmed by 0 bases and 2 bases, with 8 bases remaining between them. This CDR3 has 15 amino acids.

V usage is TRBV5-1 and J usage is TRBJ2-6; D gene ambiguous. Deletions cut 7 bases from V and 0 bases from J, with 11 bases between. The germline V gene has CDR1 SGHRS and CDR2 YFSETQ. CDR3 length: 15 residues. The CDR3 DNA reads TGCGCCAGCGGATTAGGCGACTCTGGGGCCAACGTCCTGACTTTC. Protein: CASGLGDSGANVLTF.

The chain joins TRBV20-1 to TRBJ2-2; maybe TRBD1 (5 bases). CDR3 length equals 18 residues. The V gene's germline CDR1 is DFQATT and CDR2 SNEGSKA (reference sequence). V lost 0 bases to trimming and J lost 5 bases, with 22 bases between them. CDR3 amino acids: CSARDPLGVERVTGELFF. DNA of the CDR3: TGCAGTGCTAGAGATCCGCTAGGGGTGGAACGGGTTACCGGGGAGCTGTTTTTT.

This clonotype was counted many times. V is TRBV12-3 or TRBV12-4 and J is TRBJ1-5; 7 bases match TRBD1. This CDR3 comprises 17 residues. Unmatched junction bases numbered 17, after V lost 5 bases and J lost 7 bases. The CDR3 nucleotides are TGTGCCAGCAGTCCGCCACCCGGGCCACCCAGGGGGCAGCCCCAGCATTTT. Translation: CASSPPPGPPRGQPQHF.

This clonotype showed up just a few times. One end of the junction is discordant with germline, which a read error may explain. The chain links TRBV7-8 to TRBJ2-1, with D possibly being TRBD2 (6 bases). Germline-derived CDR1 and CDR2 are SGHVS and FQNEAQ. The CDR3 consists of 13 residues. The DNA for the CDR3 is TGTGCCAGCAGCCCAAGAGGGGCTAGCGCCCTGGTCTTC. This codes for CASSPRGASALVF.

This clonotype was found a few times. This chain's CDR3 is CASSPVRSSGNTIYF. CDR3 in DNA: TGTGCCAGCTCACCGGTCAGAAGCTCTGGAAACACCATATATTTT. This chain joins TRBV18 and TRBJ1-3, with D hard to call. Looked up from germline, CDR1 is KGHSH and CDR2 is LQKENI. The CDR3 runs to 15 residues. V lost 3 bases and J 0 bases, leaving 9 bases between the germline ends.

There are a few counts of this clonotype. V is TRBV6-5 and J is TRBJ1-5, with D unresolved. This CDR3 has 13 amino acids. From germline, CDR1 is MNHEY and CDR2 SVGAGI. V shed 3 bases and J shed 1 base, with 4 bases lying between them. The CDR3 protein is CASSYDSNQPQHF. CDR3 nucleotide sequence: TGTGCCAGCAGTTATGACAGCAATCAGCCCCAGCATTTT.

The table lists this clonotype with a few counts. The V and J genes are TRBV6-1 and TRBJ2-2, with 8 bases that match TRBD1. Germline-derived CDR1 and CDR2 are MNHNS and SASEGT. The CDR3 is 15 residues long. Trimming took 2 bases from V and 6 from J; bases not matched to a gene: 5. Here the CDR3 reads CASSEQGALAGELFF. CDR3 sequence (DNA): TGTGCCAGCAGTGAACAGGGGGCGTTGGCCGGGGAGCTGTTTTTT.

In this sample, this clonotype turned up many times. The V gene is TRBV15, the J gene TRBJ1-4; the match to TRBD1 covers 7 bases. V was pared by 4 bases and J by 6 bases, with 8 bases of the junction left unmatched. Germline lookup yields CDR1 LNHNV and CDR2 YYDKDF (reference sequence). The CDR3 consists of 15 residues. The CDR3 reads CATSNRQGWDEKLFF. The CDR3 nucleotides read TGTGCCACCAGCAACAGACAGGGTTGGGATGAAAAACTGTTTTTT.

This clonotype was recorded many times. The chain links TRBV10-3 to TRBJ2-7; D perhaps matches TRBD1 (5 bases). CDR3 length: 12 residues. Germline CDR1 and CDR2: ENHRY and SYGVKD. Trimming cost V 6 bases and J 3 bases, with 9 bases left between them. CDR3 protein: CAISPTVYEQYF. Written as DNA, the CDR3 is TGTGCCATCAGCCCGACAGTCTACGAGCAGTACTTC.

This chain connects TRBV20-1 to TRBJ2-1, with D possibly matching TRBD2 (6 bases). V lost 3 bases and J 1 base, leaving 7 bases between the germline ends. From germline, CDR1 is DFQATT and CDR2 SNEGSKA (reference sequence). The CDR3 is 13 residues long. The CDR3 region is CSASAGSYNEQFF. The CDR3 region has the DNA TGCAGTGCTAGTGCGGGGTCCTACAATGAGCAGTTCTTC.

A few counts support this clonotype. This sequence joins TRBV7-2 and TRBJ2-5; perhaps TRBD1 as D (5 bases). The CDR3 consists of 14 residues. Between the trimmed V and J ends, which lost 2 bases and 5 bases, there was a span of 12 bases. Looked up from germline, CDR1 is SGHTA and CDR2 is FQGNSA. The CDR3 is CASSLSKGLETQYF. Written as DNA, the CDR3 is TGTGCCAGCAGCTTAAGTAAGGGGCTGGAGACCCAGTACTTC. Supplemented by reference TRBV7-2 and TRBJ2-5, the full variable domain reads GAGVSQSPSNKVTEKGKDVELRCDPISGHTALYWYRQSLGQGLEFLIYFQGNSAPDKSGLPSDRFSAERTGGSVSTLTIQRTQQEDSAVYLCASSLSKGLETQYFGPGTRLLVL.

The gene calls are TRBV4-2 and TRBJ2-1; 11 bases line up with TRBD2. Per germline, CDR1 LGHNA and CDR2 YNFKEQ. J was trimmed by 5 bases and V by 2 bases; bases with no gene match: 5. The CDR3 sequence is 16 residues long. The CDR3: CASSQLAGGPNNEQFF. CDR3 DNA sequence: TGTGCCAGCAGCCAATTAGCGGGAGGGCCAAACAATGAGCAGTTCTTC.

V usage is TRBV9 and J usage is TRBJ2-6, with TRBD1 matching 8 bases. V dropped 0 bases and J dropped 0; count of bases not matched to a gene: 8. The CDR3 spans 19 residues. Germline CDR1 SGDLS, CDR2 YYNGEE. This chain's CDR3 is CASSVGGDRFLSGANVLTF. The CDR3 DNA reads TGTGCCAGCAGCGTAGGGGGGGACAGGTTTCTCTCTGGGGCCAACGTCCTGACTTTC.

The rearrangement joins TRBV12-3 or TRBV12-4 to TRBJ1-1, with 8 bases that match TRBD1. J lost 4 bases, V lost 6 bases, and 10 bases had no gene match. The CDR3 extends over 15 amino acids. The DNA of the CDR3 is TGTGCCAGCAGCAGACTCAGGGGGCAAGGCACTGAAGCTTTCTTT. Its protein product is CASSRLRGQGTEAFF.

The table lists this clonotype with a few counts. The chain joins TRBV2 to TRBJ1-5; no firm D call. This CDR3 region has 16 residues. Germline V gene data show CDR1 as SNHLY and CDR2 as FYNNEI. The germline V and J ends were trimmed by 5 bases and 2 bases, with 16 bases remaining between them. The CDR3 region has the DNA TGTGCCAGCAGTCTCCCGGGCCTCGGCGGCAATCAGCCCCAGCATTTT. Its protein product is CASSLPGLGGNQPQHF.

This clonotype was seen more than once but under ten times. J is TRBJ2-7 and V is TRBV9; no firm D call. The CDR3 has 14 residues. Germline V lookup: CDR1 SGDLS, CDR2 YYNGEE. V lost 3 bases and J lost 2, with 12 bases in between. The CDR3 loop is CASSAWGSPYEQYF. CDR3 nucleotide sequence: TGTGCCAGCAGCGCCTGGGGATCTCCCTACGAGCAGTACTTC.

The chain combines TRBV7-2 with TRBJ1-1, with a possible D match to TRBD1 (6 bases). There are 15 residues in the CDR3. V lost 4 bases, J lost 1 base, and 13 bases lay in between. Germline CDR1 SGHTA, CDR2 FQGNSA. CDR3 nucleotide sequence: TGTGCCAGCAGCTCCACTCCGGGACAGAACACTGAAGCTTTCTTT. Its translation: CASSSTPGQNTEAFF. Based on the CDR3 plus reference TRBV7-2 and TRBJ1-1, the full variable domain is GAGVSQSPSNKVTEKGKDVELRCDPISGHTALYWYRQSLGQGLEFLIYFQGNSAPDKSGLPSDRFSAERTGGSVSTLTIQRTQQEDSAVYLCASSSTPGQNTEAFFGQGTRLTVV.

The V call is TRBV12-3 or TRBV12-4, the J call TRBJ2-3; unclear D gene. The CDR3 is 15 amino acids. V was clipped by 5 bases and J by 1 base, with 13 bases between them. CDR3 protein: CASSPSGFGTDTQYF. CDR3 nucleotide sequence: TGTGCCAGCAGTCCCTCCGGGTTCGGCACAGATACGCAGTATTTT.

J is TRBJ2-5 and V is TRBV20-1, with a possible D match to TRBD1 (6 bases). The CDR3 runs 16 residues. The V end lost 3 bases, the J end lost 2 bases, and 19 bases lay between the germline ends. Germline-derived CDR1 and CDR2 are DFQATT and SNEGSKA (reference sequence). CDR3 coding DNA: TGCAGTGCTAGTGGATTTAAACAGGGATCTCAAGAGACCCAGTACTTC. It specifies CSASGFKQGSQETQYF.

This chain uses TRBV2 with TRBJ2-1; D assignment may be TRBD1 or TRBD2 (5 bases each). V shed 8 bases and J shed 15 bases, with 20 bases lying between them. CDR1 and CDR2 from the germline V gene are SNHLY and FYNNEI. This CDR3 comprises 12 residues. CDR3 coding DNA: TGTGCCAGCGGAGTGACACCCTGGGACCCGTTCTTC. Residues: CASGVTPWDPFF.

This clonotype was observed a handful of times. Here the CDR3 DNA reads TGCAGTGCTAGGCGGGGGACCGACACCGGGGAGCTGTTTTTT. It codes for CSARRGTDTGELFF. This chain joins TRBV20-1 and TRBJ2-2; TRBD2 aligns across 7 bases. The CDR3 spans 14 residues. CDR1 DFQATT and CDR2 SNEGSKA come from the germline V gene (reference sequence). V was clipped by 3 bases and J by 3 bases; unmatched bases: 4.

This clonotype was counted between two and nine times. The chain employs TRBV11-1 and TRBJ2-1; 7 bases line up with TRBD2. From germline, CDR1 is SGHAT and CDR2 FQDESV (reference sequence). The CDR3 spans 15 residues. Germline trimming cut 6 bases from V and 0 bases from J; bases unmatched to any gene: 5. CDR3 residues: CASRGGEGSYNEQFF. The CDR3 nucleotides are TGTGCCAGCAGAGGCGGGGAGGGCTCCTACAATGAGCAGTTCTTC.

This rearrangement joins TRBV7-8 to TRBJ1-1; D not certain. Per the germline V gene, CDR1 is SGHVS and CDR2 is FQNEAQ. The V end was cut by 5 bases, the J end by 3 bases, with 19 bases between. The CDR3 totals 16 residues. The CDR3 sequence: CASSTVGKTGDTEAFF. The CDR3 bases are TGTGCCAGCAGCACAGTCGGGAAAACCGGGGACACTGAAGCTTTCTTT.

CDR3 sequence (DNA): TGCGCCAGCAGCGCGACTAGGGATGAGACCCAGTACTTC. This translates into CASSATRDETQYF. The V gene is TRBV5-1, the J gene TRBJ2-5; D possibly corresponds to TRBD2 (6 bases). The V end lost 4 bases, the J end lost 5 bases, and 12 bases lay between the germline ends. In germline, CDR1 is SGHRS, CDR2 YFSETQ. This CDR3 contains 13 residues.

This clonotype was seen more than once but under ten times. The CDR3, as DNA: TGCGCCAGCAGCCAAGATCAGGGGGGTGGTCAGCCCCAGCATTTT. As protein: CASSQDQGGGQPQHF. The chain uses TRBV4-1 and TRBJ1-5, with 7 bases fitting TRBD1. Losses at the gene ends were 0 bases for V and 6 bases for J; bases not matched to a gene: 5. This CDR3 has 15 residues. Germline assignment: CDR1 MGHRA and CDR2 YSYEKL.

The rearrangement links TRBV14 to TRBJ1-1, with D perhaps TRBD1 (6 bases). In germline, CDR1 is SGHDN, CDR2 FVKESK. Deletions cut 4 bases from V and 3 bases from J, with 9 bases between. The CDR3 is made up of 13 amino acids. CDR3 in DNA: TGTGCCAGCAGCCGACAGGCCTACACTGAAGCTTTCTTT. This translates into CASSRQAYTEAFF. Variable domain in full (rest from reference TRBV14 and TRBJ1-1): EAGVTQFPSHSVIEKGQTVTLRCDPISGHDNLYWYRRVMGKEIKFLLHFVKESKQDESGMPNNRFLAERTGGTYSTLKVQPAELEDSGVYFCASSRQAYTEAFFGQGTRLTVV.